This T cell receptor (beta chain) was found in a study of metastatic and nonmetastatic thyroid tumors (dated by TCRdb to the early 2020s). Notes on the research overall: Repertoires from peripheral blood and from tumor or nodule tissue samples of malignant and benign thyroid patients were compared.

No treatment had been received by any patient before thyroid surgery. Using T-cell receptor beta sequencing, the study looked back at clinical samples from patients collected from about 2011 to 2019. By sample share, this clone is medium-sized (0.01 to 0.1%). The antigen this receptor binds is unknown. Within one base of it there is no much larger clone, and no base qualities were kept. The CDR3, cysteine through phenylalanine, is 15 amino acids long. Left in the record is the CDR3 DNA by itself, 45 bases read in frame from the first base. The germline V gene (reference sequence) yields GTSNPN for CDR1 and SVGIG for CDR2. The trim is 0 bases for V and 6 bases for J, with a gap of 14 bases between the germline ends. Libraries were prepared through PCR. TCRdb names Illumina HiSeq 4000 as the instrument used. High-throughput sequencing was used to profile the CDR3 region of the TCR beta-chain in every patient. The paper's data handling went like this. A classifier to discriminate distant-metastatic papillary thyroid cancer patients was built from CDR3 differences across clinicopathological groups. Repertoire diversity was assessed with the Shannon index, and tumor-blood repertoire similarity with the Morisita-Horn index. TCRdb applied fastp at Q25 and MiXCR to the public reads, then kept only in-frame beta chains. These V and J calls originate from TCRdb's pipeline instead of the authors' own analysis. A total of around 7,500 clones appear in this sample, over 25% of them only once. Roughly 29% of the sample is taken by the ten largest.

Study-level results and caveats: TCR beta diversity was reported as significantly higher in malignant tumors than in benign nodules, in both blood and tumor samples.

The chain employs TRBV30 and TRBJ2-2; a tentative D match to TRBD1 spans 5 bases. This sequence was found in a female donor with papillary thyroid cancer or a benign thyroid nodule (not recorded which). Some clones in this sample may be carry-over from other donors' samples. The sequencing sample was made of tumor tissue. DNA sequence: TGTGCCTGGAGTGTAAGGCAGGGAAGGGCCGGGGAGCTGTTTTTT. This is translated as CAWSVRQGRAGELFF. When the CDR3 is completed using the reference TRBV30 and TRBJ2-2 genes on either side, the full variable domain is SQTIHQWPATLVQPVGSPLSLECTVEGTSNPNLYWYRQAAGRGLQLLFYSVGIGQISSEVPQNLSASRPQDRQFILSSKKLLLSDSGFYLCAWSVRQGRAGELFFGEGSRLTVL.